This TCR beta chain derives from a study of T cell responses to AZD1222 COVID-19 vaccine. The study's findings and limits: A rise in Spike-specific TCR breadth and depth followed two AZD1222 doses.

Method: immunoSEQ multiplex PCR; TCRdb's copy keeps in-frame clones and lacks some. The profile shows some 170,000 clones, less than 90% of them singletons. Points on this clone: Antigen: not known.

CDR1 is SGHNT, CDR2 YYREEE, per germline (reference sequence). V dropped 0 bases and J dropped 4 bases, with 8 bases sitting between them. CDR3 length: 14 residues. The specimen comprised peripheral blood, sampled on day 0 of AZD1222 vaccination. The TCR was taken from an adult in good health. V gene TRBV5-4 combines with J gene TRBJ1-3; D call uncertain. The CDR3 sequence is CASSLVGGGNTIYF. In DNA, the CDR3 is TGTGCCAGCAGCTTGGTTGGAGGAGGAAACACCATATATTTT.